The clone carrying this T cell receptor beta chain was recorded once. The CDR3 is made up of 11 amino acids. V was shortened by 4 bases and J by 7 bases, with 8 bases between the two germline ends. The germline V gene has CDR1 SGHTA and CDR2 FQGNSA. These data are taken from a study of T cell changes during pregnancy in multiple sclerosis. TCRdb's table, derived via immunoSEQ multiplex PCR, lists solely in-frame clones and lacks some. The profile shows approximately 90,000 clones, approximately 94% of them singletons. This sequence was found in a female donor with multiple sclerosis, enrolled in a pregnancy study. This chain links TRBV7-2 with TRBJ2-7; no clear D gene. The input for sequencing was peripheral blood, taken in the third trimester of pregnancy. The CDR3 bases are TGTGCCAGCAGCTCCCACGGGGAGCAGTACTTC. It specifies CASSSHGEQYF.